Listed below are T cell receptor beta chains from one sample, sequenced in a study of T cell changes during pregnancy in multiple sclerosis. This table comes from immunoSEQ multiplex PCR, and its TCRdb copy is limited to in-frame clones, with some not included. The sample holds about 57,000 clones, 80% to 95% seen once. The sample in question was peripheral blood, obtained after pregnancy. Source of these receptors: a female donor in good health, enrolled as a control in a pregnancy study. Both conserved end residues are part of each CDR3. The order of the fields is D gene, J gene, clone size, V gene, CDR3 DNA, CDR3 protein. A D gene is named only where the DNA matches it firmly. Expanded clones get a size class; other rows say once, few or many, or leave the size out.

TRBD1 TRBJ2-7 once TRBV19 TGTGCCAGTAGTATACAGGGGGCGGAAGAGCAGTACTTC CASSIQGAEEQYF
- TRBJ2-1 - TRBV5-1 TGCGCCAGCAGGGGGAGAGGAGGGGACAATGAGCAGTTCTTC CASRGRGGDNEQFF
TRBD1 TRBJ1-3 - TRBV9 TGTGCCAGCAGCGTAGATGGGACAGGGTTCTCTGGAAACACCATATATTTT CASSVDGTGFSGNTIYF
TRBD1 TRBJ2-6 once TRBV7-6 TGTGCCAGCAGCTTAGGGCCCCGACAGGGAACCGCTGGGGCCAACGTCCTGACTTTC CASSLGPRQGTAGANVLTF
- TRBJ2-7 - TRBV4-1 TGCGCCAGCAGCCCTCAGGGGAATGGCCCCTACGAGCAGTACTTC CASSPQGNGPYEQYF
- TRBJ1-2 few TRBV19 TGTGCCAGTAGTAGGGATGGACAGCCCTTCGGTTCCTATGGCTACACCTTC CASSRDGQPFGSYGYTF
- TRBJ2-3 - TRBV6-1 TGTGCCAGCAGTATAGGACTAGGGGGGACAGATACGCAGTATTTT CASSIGLGGTDTQYF
TRBD2 TRBJ2-1 once TRBV2 TGTGCCAGCAGTACAATAGCGGGGGGAGACAATGAGCAGTTCTTC CASSTIAGGDNEQFF
- TRBJ2-7 - TRBV28 TGTGCCAGCAGCCCACAGGGTATTCGGATTGGGGCCCAGTACTTC CASSPQGIRIGAQYF
TRBD2 TRBJ2-1 - TRBV6-1 TGTGCCACCGGGAGGAGCTCCTACAATGAGCAGTTCTTC CATGRSSYNEQFF
TRBD2 TRBJ2-5 - TRBV19 TGTGCCAGTAGTCCGGGACTAGGGAGCCAGTACTTC CASSPGLGSQYF
- TRBJ1-1 once TRBV7-3 TGTGCCAGCAGCGCACAACGGACAGCCACTGAAGCTTTCTTT CASSAQRTATEAFF
TRBD2 TRBJ2-1 - TRBV11-3 TGTGCCAGCAGCTTCCAGGCACTAGCGGGTAAGGGTGAGCAGTTCTTC CASSFQALAGKGEQFF
- TRBJ2-5 - TRBV6-1 TGTGCCAGCAGTGCGTCGCCGGGCGGGCTCCAAGAGACCCAGTACTTC CASSASPGGLQETQYF
- TRBJ1-5 - TRBV7-9 TGTGCCAGCAGCTCATCTACAGGGAGTCAGCCCCAGCATTTT CASSSSTGSQPQHF
TRBD2 TRBJ2-2 - TRBV5-4 TGTGCCAGCAGCTTCGATCCGGGGGGAAACACCGGGGAGCTGTTTTTT CASSFDPGGNTGELFF
TRBD1 TRBJ1-1 - TRBV15 TGTGCCATTCCGAGGACAGGGGACACTGAAGCTTTCTTT CAIPRTGDTEAFF
- TRBJ2-5 - TRBV6-5 TGTGCCAGCAGTTACCTCTCGAGCCAAGAGACCCAGTACTTC CASSYLSSQETQYF
- TRBJ1-4 - TRBV15 TGTGCCACCAGCAGAGTCACCAGATCTAATGAAAAACTGTTTTTT CATSRVTRSNEKLFF
TRBD2 TRBJ2-5 once TRBV29-1 TGCAGCGCCCCCCGCTTAGCGGGACAAGAGACCCAGTACTTC CSAPRLAGQETQYF
- TRBJ2-1 - TRBV29-1 TGCAGCGTTGAAGGGCAGGGCGTCTCCTACAATGAGCAGTTCTTC CSVEGQGVSYNEQFF
- TRBJ1-5 - TRBV6-1 TGTGCCAGCAGTGGAGGGGGACGGCCCGTGATGCCCCAGCATTTT CASSGGGRPVMPQHF
TRBD2 TRBJ2-7 - TRBV18 TGTGCCAGCTCACCGGGACTAGCGGGATCATACGAGCAGTACTTC CASSPGLAGSYEQYF
- TRBJ2-1 - TRBV4-1 TGCGCCAGCAGCCGATTAGGGACTTTTTACAATGAGCAGTTCTTC CASSRLGTFYNEQFF
TRBD1 TRBJ1-5 - TRBV19 TGTGCCAGTAGTTCCCCCGCCAGGGGGTATAGCAATCAGCCCCAGCATTTT CASSSPARGYSNQPQHF
- TRBJ1-2 - TRBV4-2 TGTGCCAGCAGCCAAGCCGGGATCTCTTTCTATGGCTACACCTTC CASSQAGISFYGYTF
TRBD2 TRBJ2-7 - TRBV19 TGTGCCAGTAGTCCGGCTAGCGGGGGGTACGAGCAGTACTTC CASSPASGGYEQYF
- TRBJ1-6 - TRBV5-6 TGTGCCAGCAGCTTGGACGGGGGCTCCTATAATTCACCCCTCCACTTT CASSLDGGSYNSPLHF
- TRBJ1-5 - TRBV5-5 TGTGCCAGCAGCCGCGGTACAAGCAATCAGCCCCAGCATTTT CASSRGTSNQPQHF
TRBD1 TRBJ2-5 - TRBV4-3 TGCGCCAGCAGCCAAGATGCGACAGGGGGCGCGGGGACCCAGTACTTC CASSQDATGGAGTQYF
- TRBJ2-3 - TRBV2 TGTGCCAGCAGGGCCACAGGGTCAGATACGCAGTATTTT CASRATGSDTQYF
TRBD2 TRBJ2-7 - TRBV5-4 TGTGCCAGCTCCGGAGGGGCTAGCGGTTCCTACGAGCAGTACTTC CASSGGASGSYEQYF
TRBD2 TRBJ2-5 - TRBV5-1 TGCGCCAGCAGCTTACTAGCGGGACGGGGAGAGACCCAGTACTTC CASSLLAGRGETQYF
- TRBJ2-7 - TRBV5-6 TGTGCCAGCAGCTTGGGACAGGAGAGCTCCTACGAGCAGTACTTC CASSLGQESSYEQYF
- TRBJ1-3 - TRBV13 TGTGCCAGCAGATTCACGAGCTCTGGAAACACCATATATTTT CASRFTSSGNTIYF
- TRBJ1-2 - TRBV28 TGTGCCAGCAGTTACCCCCAGGGGACGAAGAACTATGGCTACACCTTC CASSYPQGTKNYGYTF
TRBD1 TRBJ2-2 - TRBV5-4 TGTGCCAGCAGCTTTGGACAGGAGCCCACCGGGGAGCTGTTTTTT CASSFGQEPTGELFF
- TRBJ1-1 - TRBV10-2 TGCGCCAGCAGTGACATCGAGGGAGAAACTGAAGCTTTCTTT CASSDIEGETEAFF
TRBD2 TRBJ2-7 few TRBV27 TGTGCCAGCAGTTTAATGGCGGGAGCTTTCTACGAGCAGTACTTC CASSLMAGAFYEQYF
- TRBJ2-7 once TRBV4-3 TGCGCCAGCAGCCAAGATCTAGGACACCCGTCCTACGAGCAGTACTTC CASSQDLGHPSYEQYF
TRBD2 TRBJ2-2 - TRBV4-1 TGCGCCAGCAGCCTGGGACTAGCGGGAGGGCATGGGAGGGAGCTGTTTTTT CASSLGLAGGHGRELFF
- TRBJ2-2 - TRBV5-5 TGTGCCAGCAGCTTGGTAGCAGCTATAAACACCGGGGAGCTGTTTTTT CASSLVAAINTGELFF
- TRBJ2-7 - TRBV11-2 TGTGCCAGCAGCTTAACCTCCGGGAACGGCTACGAGCAGTACTTC CASSLTSGNGYEQYF
- TRBJ2-7 - TRBV5-4 TGTGCCAGCAGCTTAGGCGCGGCCTACGAGCAGTACTTC CASSLGAAYEQYF
- TRBJ2-1 - TRBV27 TGTGCCAGCAGTCAGGGGACGCACCCAAGGGATGAGCAGTTCTTC CASSQGTHPRDEQFF
- TRBJ2-3 - TRBV5-5 TGTGCCAGCAGCTTGGGGCTAGCGACTAGCACAGATACGCAGTATTTT CASSLGLATSTDTQYF
- TRBJ1-1 - TRBV7-2 TGTGCCAGCAGCCCCATGACTGAAGCTTTCTTT CASSPMTEAFF
- TRBJ1-1 - TRBV29-1 TGCAGCGTCGCGACAGCGAACACTGAAGCTTTCTTT CSVATANTEAFF
- TRBJ2-7 - TRBV2 TGTGCCAGCCTCCGGACAGTTTTAAGCTCCTACGAGCAGTACTTC CASLRTVLSSYEQYF
- TRBJ2-7 - TRBV4-2 TGTGCCAGCAGCCACAGAGGAGGCCCCCAGAGCTCCTACGAGCAGTACTTC CASSHRGGPQSSYEQYF
TRBD1 TRBJ2-7 - TRBV7-8 TGTGCCAGCATCGACAGGGAATACTCCTACGAGCAGTACTTC CASIDREYSYEQYF